This T cell receptor beta chain was recovered during a study of Tregs in tolerant kidney transplant recipients. General study points: Biological reproducibility was not directly addressed, but technical replication error appeared minimal. Tregs expanded with activated donor B cells seemed most donor-specific.

Notes on this clone: What it binds is unknown.

The CDR3 sequence is 12 residues long. Trimming took 0 bases from V and 8 from J, leaving 8 bases between them. CDR1 and CDR2 from the germline V gene are SGDLS and YYNGEE. Libraries were prepared by immunoSEQ multiplex PCR; TCRdb keeps only in-frame clonotypes and omits some of them. Found here are over 50,000 clones, more than 70% of them singletons; the top ten hold roughly 5.2%. Sequences were obtained from CD4+ T cells from blood. The TCR was taken from a human donor in good health. The V gene is TRBV9, the J gene TRBJ1-2, with D unclear. The CDR3 DNA follows: TGTGCCAGCAGCGTAGACAGAGGCGGCTACACCTTC. It yields the protein CASSVDRGGYTF. Filled out from reference TRBV9 and TRBJ1-2, the complete variable domain reads DSGVTQTPKHLITATGQRVTLRCSPRSGDLSVYWYQQSLDQGLQFLIQYYNGEERAKGNILERFSAQQFPDLHSELNLSSLELGDSALYFCASSVDRGGYTFGSGTRLTVV.